The 18 T cell receptor beta chains listed next were all sequenced from one sample in a study of somatic mutations in cytotoxic T cells in rheumatoid arthritis (dated by TCRdb to the late 2010s). The protocol used for the library was the immunoSEQ multiplex PCR assay. The clones in this table, taken by TCRdb from immuneACCESS, are in-frame only. Not every clone is retained; where verified, under half of the shortfall comes from an unresolved V gene, and the cause of the rest is unknown. The sample data list under 20,000 clones, and around 85% of these were observed just once. The ten largest clones represent roughly 14% of the sample. Material: CD8+ T cells sorted from blood. The receptors derive from a man aged 40-50 years in good health.

The chain is built from TRBV7-9 and TRBJ2-3, with D perhaps matching TRBD1 (8 bases). Trimming took 5 bases from V and 2 from J, leaving 17 bases between them. The CDR3 is made up of 16 amino acids. The V gene's germline CDR1 is SEHNR and CDR2 FQNEAQ (reference sequence). CDR3 bases: TGTGCCAGCAGCCCACGGACAGGGAGGGACACAGATACGCAGTATTTT. Protein: CASSPRTGRDTDTQYF.

This chain connects TRBV9 to TRBJ2-1, with 9 bases aligning to TRBD1. Looked up from germline, CDR1 is SGDLS and CDR2 is YYNGEE. CDR3 size: 16 residues. V dropped 4 bases and J dropped 6; count of bases not matched to a gene: 11. CDR3 region: CASSYTRGTGSNEQFF. The CDR3 region has the DNA TGTGCCAGCAGCTACACTCGGGGGACAGGGTCCAATGAGCAGTTCTTC.

The chain has TRBV29-1 and TRBJ2-1, with D perhaps TRBD1 or TRBD2 (6 bases each). The CDR3 is 14 amino acids. V lost 8 bases, J lost 0 bases, and 14 bases lay in between. Germline loops: CDR1 SQVTM, CDR2 ANQGSEA. For the CDR3, the DNA is TGCAGCCAGCTAGGGGGGAACTCCTACAATGAGCAGTTCTTC. Protein product: CSQLGGNSYNEQFF.

The chain is built from TRBV19 and TRBJ2-1; D might be TRBD1 or TRBD2, each matching 6 bases. V was clipped by 5 bases and J by 7 bases, with 27 bases between them. This CDR3 has 18 amino acids. Germline-derived CDR1 and CDR2 are LNHDA and SQIVND (reference sequence). The DNA of the CDR3 is TGTGCCAGTAGTCTCAAGGGGGTGGGGGGCACCCTTTGGAATGAGCAGTTCTTC. Protein product: CASSLKGVGGTLWNEQFF.

The CDR3 is CASSPSGLAGGYEQYF. The CDR3 DNA sequence: TGTGCCAGCAGCCCTTCTGGACTAGCGGGTGGCTACGAGCAGTACTTC. The rearrangement links TRBV7-6 to TRBJ2-7; 11 nucleotides align to TRBD2. The germline gives CDR1 SGHVS, CDR2 FNYEAQ. The CDR3 is made up of 16 amino acids. With 5 bases clipped from V and 3 bases from J, the junction kept 9 bases outside the gene matches.

This clone was recorded once. The gene calls are TRBV27 and TRBJ2-7; 7 bases are a match to TRBD1. This CDR3 spans 16 amino acids. With 6 bases clipped from V and 3 bases from J, the junction kept 14 bases outside the gene matches. Germline-derived CDR1 and CDR2 are MNHEY and SMNVEV (reference sequence). In DNA form, the CDR3 reads TGTGCCAGCAGCCCTTATACGGGACAGCCCTTCTACGAGCAGTACTTC. The encoded protein is CASSPYTGQPFYEQYF.

The rearrangement uses TRBV29-1 and TRBJ1-4; 7 nucleotides line up with TRBD1. Germline V gives CDR1 SQVTM, CDR2 ANQGSEA. This CDR3 has 15 amino acids. V lost 4 bases, J lost 7 bases, and 12 bases stayed unmatched. The CDR3 nucleotides are TGCAGCGTTGTAATTCGCCAGGGGGTTGGTGAAAAACTGTTTTTT. It specifies CSVVIRQGVGEKLFF.

V usage is TRBV27 and J usage is TRBJ1-4; tentatively, D is TRBD1 (5 bases). V lost 3 bases, J lost 7 bases, and 12 bases lay in between. CDR1 is MNHEY and CDR2 is SMNVEV in the germline V gene (reference sequence). CDR3 length: 14 amino acids. CDR3 coding DNA: TGTGCCAGCAGTTTTGGGGGGGGGACTGAAAAACTGTTTTTT. Amino acids: CASSFGGGTEKLFF.

The chain combines TRBV29-1 with TRBJ2-3; no definite D call. V was pared by 0 bases and J by 2 bases, with 3 bases between. This CDR3 comprises 12 residues. The germline gives CDR1 SQVTM, CDR2 ANQGSEA. The CDR3 here is CSVEDLTDTQYF. The CDR3 DNA reads as TGCAGCGTTGAAGATCTCACAGATACGCAGTATTTT.

This chain links TRBV28 with TRBJ1-2; the D is unclear. In germline, CDR1 is MDHEN, CDR2 SYDVKM. Trimming pared 6 bases from V and 3 bases from J, leaving 11 bases between. This CDR3 region has 13 residues. CDR3: CASRPTNYYGYTF. DNA of the CDR3: TGTGCCAGCAGACCCACAAACTACTATGGCTACACCTTC.

The chain employs TRBV7-3 and TRBJ2-5; D is uncertain. Between the trimmed V and J ends, which lost 5 bases and 5 bases, there was a span of 18 bases. From germline, CDR1 is SGHTA and CDR2 FQGTGA. CDR3 length: 15 amino acids. The CDR3 coding sequence is TGTGCCAGCAGCCCCACTGGAGTCCGGGTCGAGACCCAGTACTTC. This translates into CASSPTGVRVETQYF. Full variable domain (remainder filled in from reference TRBV7-3 and TRBJ2-5): GAGVSQTPSNKVTEKGKYVELRCDPISGHTALYWYRQSLGQGPEFLIYFQGTGAADDSGLPNDRFFAVRPEGSVSTLKIQRTERGDSAVYLCASSPTGVRVETQYFGPGTRLLVL.

This chain connects TRBV6-5 to TRBJ1-1; TRBD1 might be the D (6 bases). The CDR3 is 14 amino acids. V was clipped by 2 bases and J by 3 bases, with 10 bases between them. Germline loops: CDR1 MNHEY, CDR2 SVGAGI. The DNA for the CDR3 is TGTGCCAGCAGTTACGCCACAGGGCACACTGAAGCTTTCTTT. Protein product: CASSYATGHTEAFF.

This sequence joins TRBV27 and TRBJ2-5; 11 bases map to TRBD2. This CDR3 region has 15 residues. V lost 5 bases to trimming and J lost 5 bases; unmatched junction nucleotides: 7. Per the germline V gene, CDR1 is MNHEY and CDR2 is SMNVEV (reference sequence). Here the CDR3 reads CASSARLAGLETQYF. CDR3 coding DNA: TGTGCCAGCAGTGCACGACTAGCGGGACTTGAGACCCAGTACTTC.

The CDR3 reads CASSLPHLKGAGPTYEQYF. DNA of the CDR3: TGTGCCAGCAGTTTACCCCACCTTAAGGGAGCGGGACCTACCTACGAGCAGTACTTC. The chain links TRBV28 to TRBJ2-7; 7 bases are shared with TRBD2. Germline V gene data show CDR1 as MDHEN and CDR2 as SYDVKM. The CDR3 sequence is 19 residues long. With 2 bases clipped from V and 2 bases from J, the junction kept 18 bases outside the gene matches. Looking up the rest from reference TRBV28 and TRBJ2-7 gives the full variable domain: DVKVTQSSRYLVKRTGEKVFLECVQDMDHENMFWYRQDPGLGLRLIYFSYDVKMKEKGDIPEGYSVSREKKERFSLILESASTNQTSMYLCASSLPHLKGAGPTYEQYFGPGTRLTVT.

The V call is TRBV27, the J call TRBJ2-1, with 15 nucleotides matching TRBD2. In germline, CDR1 is MNHEY, CDR2 SMNVEV (reference sequence). J gave up 6 bases and V 3 bases, and 18 bases lay outside the gene matches. This CDR3 contains 21 residues. In DNA, the CDR3 is TGTGCCAGCAGTTTCTACATACCGGGGACTAGCGGGAGGTCCCCCGGCAATGAGCAGTTCTTC. Translation gives CASSFYIPGTSGRSPGNEQFF.

The chain is built from TRBV4-1 and TRBJ2-3; 7 bases match TRBD2. CDR3 size: 19 residues. The V segment lost 0 bases and the J segment 6 bases; nucleotides outside the gene matches: 18. The germline gives CDR1 MGHRA, CDR2 YSYEKL. The CDR3 DNA reads as TGCGCCAGCAGCCAAGAGTCTTTGGCTAACAGACTCGGGGGGGATACGCAGTATTTT. Translating gives CASSQESLANRLGGDTQYF.

The rearrangement links TRBV4-3 to TRBJ2-3, with a possible D match to TRBD2 (5 bases). Trimming cost V 3 bases and J 6 bases, with 13 bases left between them. CDR1 is LGHNA and CDR2 is YSLEER in the germline V gene. The CDR3 loop spans 14 amino acids. The CDR3 bases are TGCGCCAGCAGCCAGAGCCCAGGAGGTGATACGCAGTATTTT. Translating it yields CASSQSPGGDTQYF.

The chain links TRBV27 to TRBJ2-7, with a weak D call TRBD2 (6 bases). The length of the CDR3 is 16 residues. Germline V gene data show CDR1 as MNHEY and CDR2 as SMNVEV (reference sequence). V lost 5 bases, J lost 1 base, and 18 bases lay in between. CDR3 residues: CASSPPRSGSSYEQYF. The CDR3 DNA sequence: TGTGCCAGCAGTCCCCCTCGTAGCGGCAGTTCCTACGAGCAGTACTTC.